These 21 T cell receptor beta chains originate from one sample sequenced in a study of blood T cell repertoires in COVID-19. Some clones are missing from TCRdb's copy, which holds only in-frame ones; the method was immunoSEQ multiplex PCR. This sample carries under 350,000 clones, 70% to 90% of them seen once, and the ten largest clones take about 4.1%. Sequencing was carried out using PBMCs or T cells enriched from blood (not recorded which). All receptors derive from a man aged 30 to 45 who had recovered from COVID-19.

This clone occurred a few times. V is TRBV7-9 and J is TRBJ2-2; D ambiguous. CDR1 is SEHNR, CDR2 FQNEAQ, per germline (reference sequence). This CDR3 contains 11 residues. V was shortened by 3 bases and J by 6 bases, with 2 bases between the two germline ends. The CDR3 region is CASSFAGELFF. The DNA of the CDR3 is TGTGCCAGCAGCTTCGCCGGGGAGCTGTTTTTT.

The chain is built from TRBV7-9 and TRBJ2-7; D is ambiguous. Deletions cut 4 bases from V and 3 bases from J, with 13 bases between. The CDR3 has 14 residues. Germline V lookup: CDR1 SEHNR, CDR2 FQNEAQ (reference sequence). This CDR3 reads CASSSSRIHYEQYF. The CDR3 coding sequence is TGTGCCAGCAGCTCCTCGAGGATCCACTACGAGCAGTACTTC.

The chain carries TRBV19 and TRBJ2-1; D is uncertain. Germline V gives CDR1 LNHDA, CDR2 SQIVND (reference sequence). This CDR3 spans 11 amino acids. Trimming left V 5 bases short and J 7 bases short, with 6 bases between. The DNA for the CDR3 is TGTGCCAGTAGTCCTCCGAATGAGCAGTTCTTC. This codes for CASSPPNEQFF.

V is TRBV3-1 (or the pseudogene TRBV3-2) and J is TRBJ1-6; 9 bases map to TRBD1. V gave up 4 bases and J gave up 7 bases; unmatched junction bases: 5. CDR1 and CDR2 (germline): LGHDT, YNNKEL (reference sequence). The CDR3 is 15 residues long. The CDR3 region is CASSPWDRANSPLHF. CDR3 DNA: TGTGCCAGCAGCCCGTGGGACAGGGCAAATTCACCCCTCCACTTT.

The V gene is TRBV18, the J gene TRBJ2-1, with TRBD2 as a possible D gene (6 bases). The CDR3 contains 15 residues. Trimming left V 2 bases short and J 5 bases short, with 13 bases between. Germline CDR1 is KGHSH and CDR2 is LQKENI. The CDR3 coding sequence is TGTGCCAGCTCACCAATTGGCGGGACCAACAATGAGCAGTTCTTC. Translating it yields CASSPIGGTNNEQFF.

Only one count was recorded for this clone. The chain's CDR3 is CASSFTSSYEQYF. The CDR3 DNA is TGTGCCAGCAGTTTCACGAGCTCCTACGAGCAGTACTTC. The chain combines TRBV27 with TRBJ2-7, with D unclear. CDR1 and CDR2 (germline): MNHEY, SMNVEV (reference sequence). This CDR3 contains 13 residues. V lost 3 bases and J lost 0, with 6 bases in between.

This clone has just one count. This rearrangement joins TRBV20-1 to TRBJ1-1; D may be TRBD1 (5 bases). The ends were cut back, 3 bases at V and 5 bases at J, with 13 bases in the middle. Per the germline V gene, CDR1 is DFQATT and CDR2 is SNEGSKA (reference sequence). The length of the CDR3 is 13 residues. The CDR3 reads CSASHPEGTEAFF. The DNA of the CDR3 is TGCAGTGCTAGTCACCCGGAGGGGACTGAAGCTTTCTTT.

This chain links TRBV7-9 with TRBJ2-1, with 8 nucleotides matching TRBD1. The CDR3 spans 16 residues. Trimming at V came to 1 base and at J to 3 bases, leaving 5 bases not matched to a gene. Germline values: CDR1 SEHNR, CDR2 FQNEAQ (reference sequence). DNA for the CDR3: TGTGCCAGCAGCTTAGACTGGACAGGGATCTACAATGAGCAGTTCTTC. Its protein product is CASSLDWTGIYNEQFF.

The V gene is TRBV18, the J gene TRBJ2-1; 7 nucleotides agree with TRBD2. With 1 base clipped from V and 10 bases from J, the junction kept 4 bases outside the gene matches. The CDR3 extends over 13 amino acids. Looked up from germline, CDR1 is KGHSH and CDR2 is LQKENI. The CDR3 bases are TGTGCCAGCTCACCACGGGAGGGTAGGGAGCAGTTCTTC. This codes for CASSPREGREQFF.

The chain employs TRBV30 and TRBJ1-5; TRBD1 might be the D (5 bases). Germline V lookup: CDR1 GTSNPN, CDR2 SVGIG (reference sequence). V was clipped by 5 bases and J by 4 bases, with 18 bases between them. This CDR3 has 15 residues. The CDR3 loop is CAWGPGGTGNQPQHF. DNA for the CDR3: TGTGCCTGGGGGCCGGGGGGGACGGGAAATCAGCCCCAGCATTTT.

The chain couples TRBV11-2 to TRBJ2-1, with D possibly TRBD1 on 5 matching bases. This CDR3 is 15 amino acids long. V was trimmed by 1 base and J by 8 bases, leaving 15 bases between them. The germline V gene has CDR1 SGHAT and CDR2 FQNNGV. CDR3 in amino acids: CASSLARQLGYEQFF. Written as DNA, the CDR3 is TGTGCCAGCAGCTTAGCGAGACAGCTAGGTTATGAGCAGTTCTTC.

This sequence joins TRBV12-3 or TRBV12-4 and TRBJ2-7; the match to TRBD1 covers 7 bases. The CDR3 is 13 residues long. V lost 4 bases and J lost 6; bases outside the gene matches: 6. This CDR3 is CASSYGQVGEQYF. For the CDR3, the DNA is TGTGCCAGCAGTTACGGACAGGTCGGCGAGCAGTACTTC.

This rearrangement joins TRBV24-1 to TRBJ2-7; D unresolved. The CDR3 has 14 residues. CDR1 and CDR2 from the germline V gene are KGHDR and SFDVKD. V lost 4 bases, J lost 2 bases, and 11 bases lay in between. In DNA, the CDR3 is TGTGCCACCAGTGACAGCGCAGAGACCTACGAGCAGTACTTC. It is translated as CATSDSAETYEQYF.

This clone was observed once. J is TRBJ2-7 and V is TRBV25-1, with D perhaps TRBD1 (6 bases). The CDR3 is 14 amino acids. The germline gives CDR1 MGHDK, CDR2 SYGVNS. Trimming left V 4 bases short and J 0 bases short, with 10 bases between. CDR3 in DNA: TGTGCCAGCAGTGCCCCGGGACACTCCTACGAGCAGTACTTC. Its protein product is CASSAPGHSYEQYF.

This clone was counted once. The chain carries TRBV12-3 or TRBV12-4 and TRBJ2-7; D uncertain. The CDR3 runs 12 residues. Between the trimmed V and J ends, which lost 5 bases and 7 bases, there was a span of 12 bases. The CDR3 DNA sequence: TGTGCCAGCAGTCCCTCCTATTGGGAGCAGTACTTC. Translated: CASSPSYWEQYF.

The chain carries TRBV6-5 and TRBJ2-7; D is perhaps TRBD2 (5 bases). Trimming stripped 6 bases from V and 6 bases from J, with 9 bases between. The V gene's germline CDR1 is MNHEY and CDR2 SVGAGI. This CDR3 spans 11 amino acids. CDR3 region: CASRADLEQYF. The CDR3 coding sequence is TGTGCCAGCAGAGCGGACCTCGAGCAGTACTTC.

The V call is TRBV5-1, the J call TRBJ2-7, with TRBD1 as a possible D gene (6 bases). Trimming pared 4 bases from V and 0 bases from J, leaving 14 bases between. The germline gives CDR1 SGHRS, CDR2 YFSETQ. This CDR3 comprises 15 residues. As DNA, the CDR3 is TGCGCCAGCAGCCCAGACGGGACAAGCTCCTACGAGCAGTACTTC. Its protein is CASSPDGTSSYEQYF.

V gene TRBV13 combines with J gene TRBJ2-5; 12 bases line up with TRBD2. Germline V gives CDR1 PRHDT, CDR2 FYEKMQ (reference sequence). Trimming cost V 5 bases and J 1 base; bases outside gene matches: 8. The CDR3 is 17 amino acids. CDR3 in amino acids: CASSPRTSGTSQETQYF. DNA of the CDR3: TGTGCCAGCAGCCCCCGGACTAGCGGGACTTCCCAAGAGACCCAGTACTTC.

This rearrangement joins TRBV3-1 (or the pseudogene TRBV3-2) to TRBJ2-1; 10 positions agree with TRBD1. With V trimmed by 1 base and J by 4 bases, 4 bases remained unmatched. CDR3 length: 16 residues. Germline assignment: CDR1 LGHDT and CDR2 YNNKEL (reference sequence). The CDR3 spells CASSQVGQGIYNEQFF. CDR3 coding DNA: TGTGCCAGCAGCCAAGTGGGACAGGGGATATACAATGAGCAGTTCTTC.

The chain has TRBV5-1 and TRBJ2-2; TRBD1 might be the D (6 bases). Trimming took 5 bases from V and 1 from J, leaving 12 bases between them. The CDR3 totals 15 residues. Germline-derived CDR1 and CDR2 are SGHRS and YFSETQ. The CDR3, as DNA: TGCGCCAGCAGGATCGAAGGGGGGAACACCGGGGAGCTGTTTTTT. It yields the protein CASRIEGGNTGELFF. Full variable domain (rest looked up from reference TRBV5-1 and TRBJ2-2): KAGVTQTPRYLIKTRGQQVTLSCSPISGHRSVSWYQQTPGQGLQFLFEYFSETQRNKGNFPGRFSGRQFSNSRSEMNVSTLELGDSALYLCASRIEGGNTGELFFGEGSRLTVL.

J is TRBJ1-4 and V is TRBV27; TRBD1 agrees at 7 bases. The V segment lost 6 bases and the J segment 7 bases; nucleotides outside the gene matches: 14. The length of the CDR3 is 16 residues. CDR1 is MNHEY and CDR2 is SMNVEV in the germline V gene (reference sequence). CDR3 loop: CASRSSGGEEGEKLFF. The CDR3 region has the DNA TGTGCCAGCAGGTCCTCAGGGGGTGAGGAAGGTGAAAAACTGTTTTTT.